Given below is one TCR beta chain in context. Its target antigen remains unknown. Per-base qualities were not stored, and no clone one base away is much larger. The data are from a study of Ad26.COV2.S vaccination and SARS-CoV-2 variants (dated by TCRdb to the early 2020s). Broadly, across the study: Vaccine-arm donors came from COV1001, a multicentre, randomized, double-blind, placebo-controlled phase I-IIa trial of Ad26.COV2.S in healthy adults. Participants in the trial were split at random into five groups of five each, receiving low-dose or high-dose Ad26.COV2.S once or twice, or else placebo on both occasions. Sequencing of the TCRbeta repertoire served to evaluate the specificity and breadth of SARS-CoV-2-reactive T cell receptors following Ad26.COV2.S vaccination. The TCR-sequenced set comprised approximately 32 samples: some 19 Ad26.COV2.S vaccine recipients, 5 placebo recipients and 8 SARS-CoV-2 convalescent individuals. Throughout the experiments and outcome assessment, investigators stayed blinded to trial group allocation. Ad26.COV2.S was administered intramuscularly at 5 x 10^10 or 1 x 10^11 viral particles, either as a single shot or as two shots given 56 days apart.

Per the germline V gene, SGHRS is the CDR1 and YFSETQ is the CDR2. Relative to germline, V is 0 bases shorter and J is 2 bases shorter, with 14 bases between their ends. The CDR3 measures 16 amino acids from cysteine to phenylalanine. CDR3 DNA only is kept here, 48 bases in frame from base 1. Broader findings and caveats from the paper: Higher spike-specific TCR breadth was observed in Ad26.COV2.S recipients than in placebo recipients (P = 0.0014). The study was not powered for comparison of responses between vaccine doses or regimens. Non-spike TCR breadth was comparable between vaccine and placebo recipients, consistent with the vaccine containing only spike. The authors noted that the TCR breadth and depth analyses may have underestimated total T cell responses. After vaccination, spike-specific CD8+ and CD4+ T cell responses were reported to show substantial breadth.

The intended sense of this specimen's treatment or condition label: approximately 18 received Ad26.COV2.S at low or high dose, single or two shots; 5 received placebo; per-sample allocation not given. For vaccine and placebo recipients, repertoires were sequenced using samples collected on day 63 after the first injection. Between 29 July and 7 August 2020, Cohort 1b enrolled 25 adults aged 18-55 years at one site in Boston, USA. Ad26.COV2.S consisted of a replication-incompetent adenovirus type 26 vector by which a prefusion-stabilized SARS-CoV-2 spike protein from the original Wuhan strain was expressed. The immunoSEQ Assay was used to sequence TCRbeta CDR3 regions. After extraction, genomic DNA underwent amplification by bias-controlled multiplex PCR, followed by high-throughput sequencing. In the original analysis: To quantify the absolute abundance of each unique TCRbeta CDR3 region, sequences were collapsed and filtered. T cell fraction was estimated by normalization of TCRbeta template counts to usable DNA, with usable DNA being measured through amplification of reference genes present in all nucleated cells. Repertoire TCRs were annotated as SARS-CoV-2-specific when V gene, CDR3 amino acid sequence and J gene were exactly matched to a known reactive TCR set. The reference SARS-CoV-2 TCR set was derived from MIRA and filtered for enrichment in COVID-19-positive ImmuneCODE repertoires, a step that removed public or cross-reactive TCRs. Using the MIRA antigens, annotated TCRs were further analysed by specific ORF or by position within an ORF. Breadth was defined as the number of annotated unique rearrangements divided by the total number of unique productive rearrangements, and depth was defined as the summed frequency of the annotated unique rearrangements. Two-sided Wilcoxon rank-sum tests were used to compare TCR breadth between groups. TCRdb's version of the immuneACCESS table is confined to in-frame rearrangements and falls short of the full clone set. An unresolved V gene accounts for under half of the shortfall where checked; the remainder is of unknown origin. The V and J calls and clone size were taken over from that table, and D and trimming were inferred from the DNA. Within this sample are more than 400,000 clones, with 80% to 95% of them counted one time only. The biggest ten clones account for about 4.5% of the sample.

The source is a person aged 18-65 years who received the Ad26.COV2.S COVID-19 vaccine or a placebo. Material: peripheral blood, obtained in a trial of Ad26.COV2.S vaccine versus placebo. The sequence is built from TRBV5-1 and TRBJ1-2, with the D gene uncertain. The CDR3 is CASSLARAVGNYGYTF. The sequenced DNA: TGCGCCAGCAGCTTGGCCCGGGCCGTGGGCAACTATGGCTACACCTTC.